This TCR beta chain was captured in a study of T cell responses to AZD1222 COVID-19 vaccine. Whole-study results and caveats: Dominant at 160-218 and 743-854, vaccine-associated CD4 TCRs also spanned spike. Females made up more of the donors, who were largely white British, and clonal diversity may have come out too low.

This clone is a singleton in its sample. What it binds is not known. Sequencing used immunoSEQ multiplex PCR; TCRdb keeps in-frame clones, though not all of them. This table holds about 100,000 clones, approximately 91% found once. This CDR3 has 20 amino acids. The V and J ends lost 9 bases and 0 bases, in that order; junction bases with no gene match: 20. Germline CDR1 reads WSHSY; CDR2 reads SAAADI. Pooled samples include second doses given at about 4 or 12 weeks. The sample consisted of peripheral blood, taken 28 days after the second AZD1222 dose. The chain links TRBV10-2 to TRBJ2-4; 10 bases agree with TRBD2. This TCR derives from an adult who received the AZD1222 COVID-19 vaccine. This CDR3 reads CARGTSVADKARLAKNIQYF. DNA of the CDR3: TGCGCCAGGGGGACTAGCGTCGCCGATAAAGCCCGATTAGCCAAAAACATTCAGTACTTC.